This TCR beta chain was sequenced in a study of blood T cell repertoires in COVID-19. Study overall: T cells, B-cell-depleted T cells, or PBMCs supplied cDNA or gDNA.

Followed over time, Seattle patients had been enrolled while infection was active. Looked up from germline, CDR1 is SGHTS and CDR2 is YDEGEE. Trimming took 1 base from V and 5 from J, leaving 6 bases between them. The CDR3 contains 13 residues. In the study's own analysis: Amplification of reference gene primers was used by the study to estimate nucleated cell counts. Only in-frame clones appear in the TCRdb table, and some are missing; sequencing was by immunoSEQ multiplex PCR. Clone size and the V and J calls come from that table; the DNA yielded D and trimming. There are approximately 250,000 clones in the sample; about 82% occur only once, and approximately 6% lies in the top ten.

The sequence came from a woman aged 80 or older with COVID-19, enrolled during active disease. Material for sequencing was peripheral blood. The chain recombines TRBV5-8 with TRBJ2-2; D unclear. This CDR3 is CASSLPRTGELFF. CDR3 in DNA: TGTGCCAGCAGCTTGCCCAGGACCGGGGAGCTGTTTTTT.